Presented here are 6 T cell receptor beta chains from one specimen sequenced in a study of cytomegalovirus exposure and HLA in healthy donors. The PCR employed 60 Vbeta primers together with 13 Jbeta primers. Here immunoSEQ multiplex PCR was the method, and the copy in TCRdb shows in-frame clones only, minus some. Among around 280,000 clones listed, about 87% were seen once. The sample taken for sequencing was PBMCs. All receptors come from a woman aged 18-29 years in good health and CMV-seronegative.

J is TRBJ2-5 and V is TRBV5-4, with 10 bases that match TRBD1. The better agreement between TRBJ2-7 and the DNA end casts doubt on the J call. This CDR3 has 14 amino acids. Germline CDR1 reads SGHNT; CDR2 reads YYREEE (reference sequence). CDR3 sequence (DNA): TGTGCCAGCAGCTGGGGGACAGGGGCCTACGAGCAGTACTTC. Protein sequence: CASSWGTGAYEQYF.

The rearrangement joins TRBV7-7 to TRBJ1-1, with D possibly matching TRBD1 (6 bases). CDR1 is SSHAT, CDR2 FNYEAQ, per germline (reference sequence). V shed 5 bases and J shed 2 bases, with 15 bases lying between them. The CDR3 totals 15 residues. The DNA for the CDR3 is TGTGCCAGCAGCCCCATAAAGACAGGAAACACTGAAGCTTTCTTT. This translates into CASSPIKTGNTEAFF.

This sequence joins TRBV15 and TRBJ1-5; no reliable D call. This CDR3 contains 13 residues. Trimming stripped 8 bases from V and 3 bases from J, with 11 bases between. The germline V gene has CDR1 LNHNV and CDR2 YYDKDF (reference sequence). In DNA, the CDR3 is TGTGCCACCGCAGTTTTCGACAATCAGCCCCAGCATTTT. Amino acids: CATAVFDNQPQHF.

This chain joins TRBV7-3 and TRBJ2-2; D not certain. The CDR3 has 14 residues. Germline CDR1 reads SGHTA; CDR2 reads FQGTGA. The V gene lost 1 base and the J gene lost 5 bases, with 8 bases spanning the gap. The DNA for the CDR3 is TGTGCCAGCAGCTTAAAACAGACGACCGGGGAGCTGTTTTTT. Its translation is CASSLKQTTGELFF.

V gene TRBV27 combines with J gene TRBJ1-1; TRBD1 aligns across 7 bases. V dropped 5 bases and J dropped 6; count of bases not matched to a gene: 3. This CDR3 spans 12 amino acids. The germline gives CDR1 MNHEY, CDR2 SMNVEV (reference sequence). The CDR3 loop reads CASSGQGAEAFF. The DNA of the CDR3 is TGTGCCAGCAGTGGGCAGGGGGCTGAAGCTTTCTTT.

Regarding this clone: Other DNA sequences of this sample code for an identical CDR3. The V gene is TRBV5-1, the J gene TRBJ1-1; no firm D call. V was clipped by 0 bases and J by 4 bases, with 7 bases between them. The germline CDR1 and CDR2 sequences are SGHRS and YFSETQ. There are 13 residues in the CDR3. CDR3 region: CASSLGGSTEAFF. CDR3 nucleotides: TGCGCCAGCAGCTTGGGAGGATCCACTGAAGCTTTCTTT.